Listed below are T cell receptor beta chains from one sample, sequenced in a study of blood T cell repertoires in COVID-19. The protocol was immunoSEQ multiplex PCR, while the TCRdb copy is restricted to in-frame clones and leaves out a portion. The repertoire holds about 380,000 clones, around 87% seen once, with around 1.3% in the top ten. Sequenced: PBMCs or T cells enriched from blood (not recorded which). The receptors stem from a man younger than 45 who had recovered from COVID-19. CDR3s include the opening cysteine and the closing phenylalanine or tryptophan. A D gene is named only where the DNA matches it firmly. Clone size is stated in some rows and not others, as once, few, many or a class when expanded.

d_gene,abundance,j_gene,v_gene,CDR3nt,CDR3aa
-,-,TRBJ2-3,TRBV14,TGTGCCAGCAGCCAAGAATACGGGAGCACAGATACGCAGTATTTT,CASSQEYGSTDTQYF
-,-,TRBJ1-3,TRBV6-5,TGTGCCAGCAGGGGAGGCTCTGGAAACACCATATATTTT,CASRGGSGNTIYF
-,-,TRBJ1-1,TRBV19,TGTGCCAGTGCCATACCTCGGGGTGAAGCTTTCTTT,CASAIPRGEAFF
TRBD2,once,TRBJ2-7,TRBV19,TGTGCCAGTAGTGAGTTACGGGGGGATCAGCAGTACTTC,CASSELRGDQQYF
TRBD2,few,TRBJ2-7,TRBV7-9,TGTGCCAGCAGCTTAGACCAGCTAGCGGGGGCCTACGAGCAGTACTTC,CASSLDQLAGAYEQYF
-,once,TRBJ1-5,TRBV19,TGTGCCAGTAGTAGAGGGACACCGAATCAGCCCCAGCATTTT,CASSRGTPNQPQHF
TRBD2,-,TRBJ2-3,TRBV3-1/TRBV3-2,TGTGCCAGCAGCCTTACTAGCGGAATCACAGATACGCAGTATTTT,CASSLTSGITDTQYF
-,once,TRBJ2-7,TRBV7-2,TGTGCCAGCAGCCTGAGCTCCTACGAGCAGTACTTC,CASSLSSYEQYF
TRBD1,-,TRBJ2-7,TRBV3-1/TRBV3-2,TGTGCCAGCAGCCAAGACTGGGACAGGGGTTCCTACGAGCAGTACTTC,CASSQDWDRGSYEQYF
TRBD1,-,TRBJ1-1,TRBV5-5,TGTGCCAGCAGCTCACAGGGGGCGGTTGTCAACACTGAAGCTTTCTTT,CASSSQGAVVNTEAFF
TRBD1,-,TRBJ2-2,TRBV5-4,TGTGCCAGCAGCTTGCGCGGGACAGGGGCCGGGGAGCTGTTTTTT,CASSLRGTGAGELFF
TRBD1,-,TRBJ1-1,TRBV9,TGTGCCAGCGGTGGGACAGTAGGGACTGAAGCTTTCTTT,CASGGTVGTEAFF
-,-,TRBJ2-3,TRBV18,TGTGCCAGCTCCCAGACAGGTTTTTCGGATACGCAGTATTTT,CASSQTGFSDTQYF
TRBD1,-,TRBJ1-5,TRBV30,TGTGCCTGGAGTCCGGGACAGCTGAGCAATCAGCCCCAGCATTTT,CAWSPGQLSNQPQHF
TRBD1,-,TRBJ1-5,TRBV7-9,TGTGCCAGCAGCCGAGGACAGGTCAATCAGCCCCAGCATTTT,CASSRGQVNQPQHF
TRBD1,-,TRBJ2-7,TRBV11-2,TGTGCCAGCAGCTTAGGACAGGGGATCCACGAGCAGTACTTC,CASSLGQGIHEQYF
TRBD2,-,TRBJ2-3,TRBV18,TGTGCCAGCTCACCACCTGGCGGGGGGGTCCCTCTAAGGACAGATACGCAGTATTTT,CASSPPGGGVPLRTDTQYF